The source of this T cell receptor (beta chain) is a study of CD8 T cells in Susac syndrome. The V segment lost 6 bases and the J segment 0 bases; nucleotides outside the gene matches: 14. This CDR3 has 17 residues. CDR1 is DFQATT, CDR2 SNEGSKA, per germline (reference sequence). TCR beta was sequenced from blood CD8+ and CD4+ T cells. Purification of the CD8+ and CD4+ T cells relied on negative isolation, and TEMRA cells underwent FACS enrichment. Random hexamers were used to reverse transcribe an amount of about 0.45 to 1 ug RNA. Using its own MiXCR run on the immunoSEQ multiplex PCR reads, TCRdb lists one record per CDR3 protein. Counted here are around 180,000 distinct CDR3 sequences, roughly 92% occurring once; the ten biggest clones make up 0.09% to 0.095%.

The rearrangement links TRBV20-1 to TRBJ2-4; 7 nucleotides line up with TRBD2. Input material: CD4+ T cells from PBMCs. This clonotype originated in a human donor with multiple sclerosis. Here the CDR3 reads CSAEGRGDLLAKNIQYF. The CDR3 bases are TGCAGTGCCGAGGGCCGGGGGGACTTACTAGCCAAAAACATTCAGTACTTC.